This T cell receptor beta chain appears in the sequencing data of a study of T cells in Graves' hyperthyroidism and ophthalmopathy. TCR beta CDR3 regions were amplified from RNA. The TCR CDR3 first-round RT-PCR relied on the HTBI primer set. One entry per CDR3 protein, called by TCRdb with MiXCR from the multiplex PCR reads. The table records approximately 710,000 distinct CDR3 sequences, around 16% of them present only once. This CDR3 is 12 amino acids long. Germline loops: CDR1 MDHEN, CDR2 SYDVKM. The germline V and J ends were trimmed by 3 bases and 10 bases, with 13 bases remaining between them. This clonotype has just a few counts.

The origin of this receptor is a man aged 50-59 years with Graves' hyperthyroidism. The chain combines TRBV28 with TRBJ2-7; D is undetermined. The material sequenced was blood. CDR3: CASSFTPTDQYF. As DNA, the CDR3 is TGTGCCAGCAGTTTCACCCCTACCGACCAGTACTTC.